The source of this T cell receptor (beta chain) is a study of cytomegalovirus exposure and HLA in healthy donors. Study findings and constraints: According to a subsequent analysis, TCR clusters from the first cohort were inclined to appear together in the 110 or so validation repertoires. The study recorded around 160 TCR beta chains that were cytomegalovirus-associated.

This clone was seen only once. Its antigen is as yet unknown. Using immunoSEQ multiplex PCR, the repertoire was profiled, and TCRdb retains in-frame clones only, with some absent. This sample has 95,000 to 120,000 clones; approximately 94% occur once, and the top ten carry roughly 0.66%. There are 12 residues in the CDR3. Germline V lookup: CDR1 SGHAT, CDR2 FQNNGV. Germline trimming cut 6 bases from V and 3 bases from J; bases unmatched to any gene: 2. Separate from the approximately 720-subject first cohort, the approximately 120-subject validation cohort was the one that the donors belonged to. The sample comprised PBMCs. This clonotype was sampled from a woman aged 18-29 years in good health and CMV-seronegative. The genes are TRBV11-2 and TRBJ2-7; 7 positions agree with TRBD1. The CDR3 region is CASSRQGYEQYF. DNA for the CDR3: TGTGCCAGCAGTAGACAGGGCTACGAGCAGTACTTC.